A selection of T cell receptor beta chains follows, all from one sample in a study of regulatory T cells in long-lasting Graves disease. A single record per CDR3 protein comes from TCRdb applying MiXCR to the multiplex PCR reads. Of hundreds of thousands of distinct CDR3 sequences listed, around 30% are singletons. The source material was peripheral blood mononuclear cells (PBMCs), sampled when the disease was refractory, from a patient treated with antithyroid drugs. Receptors were obtained from a female donor with Graves disease. CDR3s include the opening cysteine and the closing phenylalanine or tryptophan. A D gene is named only where the DNA matches it firmly. Clone size is not always given. Where it is, it says once, few, many or a class for expanded clones.

clone size,D gene,J gene,V gene,CDR3 DNA,CDR3 protein
few,.,TRBJ2-7,TRBV4-2,TGTGCCAGCAGCCAAGAAAGCCAGGGCGACGAGCAGTACTTC,CASSQESQGDEQYF
.,.,TRBJ1-1,TRBV5-1,TGCGCCAGCAGCTTGGACCCGAGTCCGAACACTGAAGCTTTCTTT,CASSLDPSPNTEAFF
.,TRBD2,TRBJ2-5,TRBV30,TGTGCCTGGAGTGTACTAGCGGGAGACGGGACCCAGTACTTC,CAWSVLAGDGTQYF
.,.,TRBJ2-5,TRBV20-1,TGCAGTGCTAGGAGAGGCCAGGAGACCCAGTACTTC,CSARRGQETQYF
.,TRBD1,TRBJ1-5,TRBV15,TGTGCCACCAGCAGAGGAGGACAGGGGGCGAGGCAGCCCCAGCATTTT,CATSRGGQGARQPQHF
.,TRBD1,TRBJ1-1,TRBV5-1,TGCGCCAGCAGCTTGGGACAGGGTGTCGGTGAAGCTTTCTTT,CASSLGQGVGEAFF
.,.,TRBJ1-4,TRBV29-1,TGCAGCGTTTGGGCCCTTCAGGATGAAAAACTGTTTTTT,CSVWALQDEKLFF
.,.,TRBJ1-6,TRBV6-1,TGTGCCAGCAGGGGGACGGGGCGGAATTCACCCCTCCACTTT,CASRGTGRNSPLHF
many,TRBD1,TRBJ1-6,TRBV6-1,TGTGCCAGCGATCGGGACAGGGGTATTGAATCACCCCTCCACTTT,CASDRDRGIESPLHF
.,.,TRBJ1-1,TRBV7-3,TGTGCCAGCAGCTTAACGGGCGAGGAAGCTTTCTTT,CASSLTGEEAFF
.,TRBD1,TRBJ2-7,TRBV7-9,TGTGCCAGCAGCACCCCGGACAGGGGAAATGTGCACGAGCAGTACTTC,CASSTPDRGNVHEQYF
.,TRBD1,TRBJ1-5,TRBV20-1,TGCAGTGCAAGGACAGGGGCTCAGCCCCAGCATTTT,CSARTGAQPQHF
.,.,TRBJ2-7,TRBV19,TGTGCCAGTAGTCCTCGGAGATGGGACGAGCAGTACTTC,CASSPRRWDEQYF
once,TRBD1,TRBJ1-1,TRBV6-1,TGTGCCAGCACCCTAAGGACAGGGCGCTCAAACGCTGAAGCTTTCTTT,CASTLRTGRSNAEAFF